These 6 T cell receptor beta chains originate from one sample sequenced in a study of T cell repertoires in cytomegalovirus infection. TCRdb re-called the reads with MiXCR, one entry per CDR3 protein. The table lists 700,000 to 900,000 distinct CDR3 sequences, roughly 28% of them singletons. Their antigen targets remain unknown. The specimen comprised cultured CD8+ T cells from PBMCs, sampled from culture after CMV antigen stimulation. These receptor sequences come from a human donor in good health (CMV status not recorded). Some clones in this sample may be carry-over from other donors' samples.

In its sample, this clonotype was seen a few times. The chain links TRBV11-2 to TRBJ2-5; 7 bases line up with TRBD1. The CDR3 covers 16 residues. Trimming removed 0 bases from V and 3 bases from J; junction bases left unmatched: 7. The V gene's germline CDR1 is SGHAT and CDR2 FQNNGV. This chain's CDR3 is CASSLEFRGTKETQYF. The CDR3 bases are TGTGCCAGCAGCTTAGAGTTCAGGGGGACGAAAGAGACCCAGTACTTC.

V and J are TRBV11-2 and TRBJ2-7, with 9 bases fitting TRBD1. Looked up from germline, CDR1 is SGHAT and CDR2 is FQNNGV. Trimming cost V 3 bases and J 0 bases; bases outside gene matches: 6. The CDR3 contains 16 residues. The CDR3 here is CASSLLDRGSSYEQYF. The CDR3, as DNA: TGTGCCAGCAGCTTGCTGGACAGGGGCAGCTCCTACGAGCAGTACTTC. Full variable domain (remainder filled in from reference TRBV11-2 and TRBJ2-7): EAGVAQSPRYKIIEKRQSVAFWCNPISGHATLYWYQQILGQGPKLLIQFQNNGVVDDSQLPKDRFSAERLKGVDSTLKIQPAKLEDSAVYLCASSLLDRGSSYEQYFGPGTRLTVT.

This clonotype was seen many times. The chain couples TRBV6-1 to TRBJ1-4, with a weak D call TRBD1 (6 bases). V shed 11 bases and J shed 0 bases, with 19 bases lying between them. Germline values: CDR1 MNHNS, CDR2 SASEGT. CDR3 length: 16 amino acids. CDR3: CASGHVLVATNEKLFF. The DNA for the CDR3 is TGTGCCTCGGGACACGTCCTCGTTGCAACTAATGAAAAACTGTTTTTT.

This clonotype came up many times. This rearrangement joins TRBV7-8 to TRBJ2-7; 9 bases are shared with TRBD2. Per germline, CDR1 SGHVS and CDR2 FQNEAQ. There are 15 residues in the CDR3. The trim removed 3 bases at V and 2 bases at J, leaving 5 bases unmatched. CDR3 sequence reads: CASSFQTSGPYEQYV. The CDR3 nucleotides read TGTGCCAGCAGCTTCCAGACTAGCGGTCCCTACGAGCAGTACGTC.

The chain joins TRBV27 to TRBJ2-5; 8 bases are shared with TRBD1. CDR3 length equals 16 residues. Germline V gene data show CDR1 as MNHEY and CDR2 as SMNVEV (reference sequence). Trimming at V came to 5 bases and at J to 3 bases, leaving 11 bases not matched to a gene. In nucleotides, the CDR3 is TGTGCCAGCAGTCCCTGGACAGGGTCAGTTGAAGAGACCCAGTACTTC. Translating it yields CASSPWTGSVEETQYF.

This chain uses TRBV7-6 with TRBJ2-7, with D possibly being TRBD1 or TRBD2 (5 bases each). V was trimmed by 1 base and J by 5 bases, leaving 9 bases between them. This CDR3 comprises 13 residues. CDR1 and CDR2 from the germline V gene are SGHVS and FNYEAQ. CDR3 DNA: TGTGCCAGCAGCTTAGTCCTGGGGGACGAGCAGTACGTC. Its protein is CASSLVLGDEQYV.